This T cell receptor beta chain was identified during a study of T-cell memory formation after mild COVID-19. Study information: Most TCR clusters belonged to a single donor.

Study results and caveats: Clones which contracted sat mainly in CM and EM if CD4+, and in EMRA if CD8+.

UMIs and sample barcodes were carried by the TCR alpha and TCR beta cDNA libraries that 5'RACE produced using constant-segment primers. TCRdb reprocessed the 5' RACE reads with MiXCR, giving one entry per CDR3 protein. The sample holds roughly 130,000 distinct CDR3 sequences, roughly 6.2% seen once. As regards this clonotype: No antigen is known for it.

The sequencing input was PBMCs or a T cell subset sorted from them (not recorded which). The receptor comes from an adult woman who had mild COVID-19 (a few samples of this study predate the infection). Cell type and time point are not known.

CDR3 amino acids: CASSPRVLSEEQYF. As DNA, the CDR3 is TGTGCCAGCAGCCCCAGAGTGCTTAGCGAGGAGCAGTACTTC. The J gene is TRBJ2-7, the V gene TRBV7-8, with TRBD2 as a possible D gene (5 bases). CDR1 and CDR2 (germline): SGHVS, FQNEAQ. V was pared by 5 bases and J by 7 bases, with 18 bases between. The CDR3 has 14 residues.